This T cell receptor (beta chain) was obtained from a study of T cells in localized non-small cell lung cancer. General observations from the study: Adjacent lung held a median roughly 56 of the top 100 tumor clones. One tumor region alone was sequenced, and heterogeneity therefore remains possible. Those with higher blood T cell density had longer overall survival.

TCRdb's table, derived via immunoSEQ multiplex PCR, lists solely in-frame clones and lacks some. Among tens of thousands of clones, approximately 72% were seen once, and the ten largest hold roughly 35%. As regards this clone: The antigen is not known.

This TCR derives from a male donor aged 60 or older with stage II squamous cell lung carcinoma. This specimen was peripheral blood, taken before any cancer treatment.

The CDR3 DNA reads TGCGCCAGCAGCGATAATTTAGTGACTCAAGAGACCCAGTACTTC. Translating it yields CASSDNLVTQETQYF. The chain recombines TRBV5-1 with TRBJ2-5; unclear D gene. The CDR3 spans 15 residues. CDR1 is SGHRS and CDR2 is YFSETQ in the germline V gene. Trimming removed 4 bases at V and 2 bases at J, with 15 bases between. Variable domain in full (rest from reference TRBV5-1 and TRBJ2-5): KAGVTQTPRYLIKTRGQQVTLSCSPISGHRSVSWYQQTPGQGLQFLFEYFSETQRNKGNFPGRFSGRQFSNSRSEMNVSTLELGDSALYLCASSDNLVTQETQYFGPGTRLLVL.